The 9 T cell receptor beta chains in this list originate from one sample, sequenced in a study of blood T cell repertoires in COVID-19. TCRdb's table, derived via immunoSEQ multiplex PCR, lists solely in-frame clones and lacks some. The sample has 53,000 or so clones; 65% to 85% are singletons. Sequenced input: peripheral blood. Receptors were obtained from a man in his sixties or seventies with active or convalescent COVID-19.

The V gene is TRBV30, the J gene TRBJ1-3, with no clear D. This CDR3 is 13 amino acids long. Trimming took 8 bases from V and 0 from J, leaving 11 bases between them. Germline lookup yields CDR1 GTSNPN and CDR2 SVGIG (reference sequence). The DNA for the CDR3 is TGTGCCATCTCCAGGATCTCTGGAAACACCATATATTTT. Protein: CAISRISGNTIYF.

The gene calls are TRBV27 and TRBJ1-6, with D tentatively TRBD1 (6 bases). V dropped 8 bases and J dropped 7 bases, with 15 bases sitting between them. CDR1 is MNHEY, CDR2 SMNVEV, per germline (reference sequence). The CDR3 is made up of 14 amino acids. CDR3 amino acids: CASRLQGENSPLHF. CDR3 coding DNA: TGTGCCAGCCGATTACAGGGAGAAAATTCACCCCTCCACTTT.

V usage is TRBV28 and J usage is TRBJ2-7; D unclear. Germline CDR1 MDHEN, CDR2 SYDVKM. The CDR3 loop spans 14 amino acids. Trimming pared 2 bases from V and 5 bases from J, leaving 13 bases between. Here the CDR3 reads CASSLPRLEDEQYF. The CDR3 coding sequence is TGTGCCAGCAGTTTACCCCGGTTAGAGGACGAGCAGTACTTC.

The V call is TRBV4-1, the J call TRBJ2-1, with 7 bases lining up with TRBD1. Germline V gene data show CDR1 as MGHRA and CDR2 as YSYEKL. J lost 8 bases, V lost 4 bases, and 8 bases had no gene match. The CDR3 consists of 14 residues. CDR3 residues: CASSLQQGWDEQFF. DNA of the CDR3: TGCGCCAGCAGCCTCCAACAGGGGTGGGATGAGCAGTTCTTC.

V and J are TRBV12-3 or TRBV12-4 and TRBJ1-1; D gene ambiguous. Trimming left V 5 bases short and J 4 bases short, with 11 bases between. The CDR3 spans 13 residues. DNA for the CDR3: TGTGCCAGCAGTAAGAACCGGGGCACTGAAGCTTTCTTT. It encodes CASSKNRGTEAFF.

The genes are TRBV5-1 and TRBJ1-1; 7 positions agree with TRBD1. CDR1 and CDR2 (germline): SGHRS, YFSETQ. V was clipped by 0 bases and J by 7 bases; unmatched bases: 6. This CDR3 spans 14 amino acids. DNA of the CDR3: TGCGCCAGCAGCTTGGCCCAGGGGGGCATTGAAGCTTTCTTT. Protein: CASSLAQGGIEAFF.

The chain employs TRBV19 and TRBJ1-5; 12 nucleotides match TRBD1. Unmatched junction bases numbered 5, after V lost 4 bases and J lost 4 bases. CDR3 length: 16 residues. The germline V gene has CDR1 LNHDA and CDR2 SQIVND (reference sequence). The CDR3 nucleotides are TGTGCCAGTAGTAGGGGACAGGGGGCTGGGAATCAGCCCCAGCATTTT. Translating it yields CASSRGQGAGNQPQHF. Using reference TRBV19 and TRBJ1-5 for the parts outside the CDR3, the full variable domain is DGGITQSPKYLFRKEGQNVTLSCEQNLNHDAMYWYRQDPGQGLRLIYYSQIVNDFQKGDIAEGYSVSREKKESFPLTVTSAQKNPTAFYLCASSRGQGAGNQPQHFGDGTRLSIL.

The V call is TRBV6-1, the J call TRBJ2-7; D unresolved. The CDR3 totals 14 residues. Germline V CDR1 and CDR2: MNHNS, SASEGT. V was trimmed by 2 bases and J by 2 bases, leaving 10 bases between them. CDR3 nucleotide sequence: TGTGCCAGCAGTGAACTTTGGCAGACCTACGAGCAGTACTTC. Protein sequence: CASSELWQTYEQYF.

DNA for the CDR3: TGTGCCAGCAGTTACTCCTACTACGGGGGTTTCAATGAGCAGTTCTTC. It is translated as CASSYSYYGGFNEQFF. The rearrangement joins TRBV6-2 or TRBV6-3 to TRBJ2-1; TRBD2 is a possible D gene (6 bases). CDR1 is MNHEY and CDR2 is SVGEGT in the germline V gene. This CDR3 comprises 16 residues. The ends were cut back, 0 bases at V and 6 bases at J, with 15 bases in the middle.